Listed below are T cell receptor beta chains from one sample, sequenced in a study of Graves' ophthalmopathy and Graves' hyperthyroidism. TCRdb re-derived calls from the multiplex PCR reads in MiXCR, one entry per CDR3 protein. The sample consists of about 620,000 distinct CDR3 sequences, roughly 20% of them appearing once. Sequencing was done on a sample of peripheral blood. All receptors derive from a woman aged 18-29 years with stable Graves' hyperthyroidism. Some clones in this sample may be carry-over from other donors' samples. CDR3s include the opening cysteine and the closing phenylalanine or tryptophan. Each record gives: clone size, V gene, D gene, J gene, CDR3 protein, CDR3 DNA. A D gene is named only where the DNA matches it firmly. Expanded clones are given a class, and other clones once, few, many or no size at all.

many	TRBV6-5	TRBD1	TRBJ1-5	CASSYPGTASNQPQHF	TGTGCCAGCAGTTACCCAGGGACAGCTTCCAATCAGCCCCAGCATTTT
few	TRBV3-1	TRBD1	TRBJ2-7	CASSQRQGSIYEQYF	TGTGCCAGCAGCCAAAGACAGGGAAGTATCTACGAGCAGTACTTC
NA	TRBV28	TRBD2	TRBJ2-7	CASRGGGRAGQYF	TGTGCCAGCAGAGGAGGCGGGAGGGCTGGCCAGTACTTC
many	TRBV12-3/TRBV12-4	NA	TRBJ1-2	CASLGTADYGYTF	TGTGCCAGCCTGGGGACCGCTGACTATGGCTACACCTTC
many	TRBV4-2	TRBD2	TRBJ2-5	CASSHRGLATQETQYF	TGTGCCAGCAGCCATAGGGGACTAGCGACCCAAGAGACCCAGTACTTC
many	TRBV6-2/TRBV6-3	TRBD1	TRBJ2-7	CASSFTPRQGVVNYEQYF	TGTGCCAGCAGTTTCACCCCTAGACAGGGGGTGGTGAACTACGAGCAGTACTTC
many	TRBV5-1	NA	TRBJ1-1	CASSLAYREDTEAFF	TGCGCCAGCAGCTTGGCCTACAGGGAGGACACTGAAGCTTTCTTT
many	TRBV10-3	NA	TRBJ1-1	CAISESLVRGTEAFF	TGTGCCATCAGTGAGTCGCTGGTCAGGGGCACTGAAGCTTTCTTT
many	TRBV6-1	NA	TRBJ1-5	CASNRLSGQTSNQPQHF	TGTGCCAGCAACCGCCTTAGTGGTCAGACTAGCAATCAGCCCCAGCATTTT
few	TRBV12-3/TRBV12-4	NA	TRBJ2-5	CASSRDGRETQYF	TGTGCCAGCAGCCGGGACGGGAGAGAGACCCAGTACTTC
many	TRBV12-3/TRBV12-4	TRBD2	TRBJ2-7	CASSLALSRAGDPYEQYF	TGTGCCAGCAGTTTAGCGCTAAGTCGAGCGGGGGACCCCTACGAGCAGTACTTC